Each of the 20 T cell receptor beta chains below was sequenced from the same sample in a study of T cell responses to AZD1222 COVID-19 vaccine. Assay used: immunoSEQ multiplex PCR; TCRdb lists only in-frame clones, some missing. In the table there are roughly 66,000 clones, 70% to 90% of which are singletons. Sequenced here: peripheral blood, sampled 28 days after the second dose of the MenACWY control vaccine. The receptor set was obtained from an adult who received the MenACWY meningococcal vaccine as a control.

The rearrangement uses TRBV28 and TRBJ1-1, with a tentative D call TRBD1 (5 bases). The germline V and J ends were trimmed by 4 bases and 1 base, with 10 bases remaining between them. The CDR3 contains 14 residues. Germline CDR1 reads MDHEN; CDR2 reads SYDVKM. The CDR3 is CASSSPQGNTEAFF. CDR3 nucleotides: TGTGCCAGCAGTTCCCCCCAGGGGAACACTGAAGCTTTCTTT.

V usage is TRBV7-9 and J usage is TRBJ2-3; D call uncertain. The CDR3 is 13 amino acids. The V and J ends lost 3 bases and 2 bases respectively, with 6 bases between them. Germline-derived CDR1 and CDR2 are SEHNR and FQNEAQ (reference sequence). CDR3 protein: CASSFVYTDTQYF. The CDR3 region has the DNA TGTGCCAGCAGCTTCGTGTACACAGATACGCAGTATTTT.

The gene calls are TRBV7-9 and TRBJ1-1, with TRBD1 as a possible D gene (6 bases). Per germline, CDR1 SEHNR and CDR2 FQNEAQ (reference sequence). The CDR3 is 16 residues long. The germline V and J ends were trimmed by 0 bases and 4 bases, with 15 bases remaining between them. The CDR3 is CASSLATGSGGTEAFF. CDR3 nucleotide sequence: TGTGCCAGCAGCTTAGCCACAGGGAGTGGCGGCACTGAAGCTTTCTTT.

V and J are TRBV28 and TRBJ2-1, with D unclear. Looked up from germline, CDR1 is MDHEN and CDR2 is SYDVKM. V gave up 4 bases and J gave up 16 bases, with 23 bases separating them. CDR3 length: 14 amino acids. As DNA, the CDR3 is TGTGCCAGCAGTTCCCTGTATTCGCCTCCCCGGTACTTCTTC. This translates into CASSSLYSPPRYFF. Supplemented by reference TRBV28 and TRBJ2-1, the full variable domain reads DVKVTQSSRYLVKRTGEKVFLECVQDMDHENMFWYRQDPGLGLRLIYFSYDVKMKEKGDIPEGYSVSREKKERFSLILESASTNQTSMYLCASSSLYSPPRYFFGPGTRLTVL.

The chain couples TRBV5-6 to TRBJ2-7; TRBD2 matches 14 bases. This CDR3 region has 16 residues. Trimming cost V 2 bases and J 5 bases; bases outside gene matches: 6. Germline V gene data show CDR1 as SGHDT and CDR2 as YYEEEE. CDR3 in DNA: TGTGCCAGCAGCTTTGGACTAGCGGGGGGAGGCGACGAGCAGTACTTC. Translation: CASSFGLAGGGDEQYF.

The CDR3 is CASSQDVERDNEQFF. CDR3 coding DNA: TGCGCCAGCAGCCAAGATGTAGAGCGGGACAATGAGCAGTTCTTC. V and J are TRBV4-3 and TRBJ2-1; a possible D gene is TRBD2 (6 bases). Trimming took off 0 bases at V and 5 bases at J, with 11 bases between the two ends. CDR3 length: 15 amino acids. From germline, CDR1 is LGHNA and CDR2 YSLEER.

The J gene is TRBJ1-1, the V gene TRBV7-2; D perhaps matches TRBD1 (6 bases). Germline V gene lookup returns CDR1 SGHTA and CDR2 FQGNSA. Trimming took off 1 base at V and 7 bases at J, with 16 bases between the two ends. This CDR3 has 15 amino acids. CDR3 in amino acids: CASSLEVWGGVEAFF. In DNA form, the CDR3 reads TGTGCCAGCAGCTTAGAGGTATGGGGGGGCGTTGAAGCTTTCTTT. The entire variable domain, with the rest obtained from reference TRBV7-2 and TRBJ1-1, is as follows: GAGVSQSPSNKVTEKGKDVELRCDPISGHTALYWYRQSLGQGLEFLIYFQGNSAPDKSGLPSDRFSAERTGGSVSTLTIQRTQQEDSAVYLCASSLEVWGGVEAFFGQGTRLTVV.

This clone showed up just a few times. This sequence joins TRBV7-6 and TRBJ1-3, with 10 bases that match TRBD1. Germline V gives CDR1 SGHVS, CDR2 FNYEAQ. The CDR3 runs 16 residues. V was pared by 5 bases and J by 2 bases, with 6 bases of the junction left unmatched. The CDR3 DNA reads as TGTGCCAGCAGCCGTAGACAGGGGGCTGCTGGAAACACCATATATTTT. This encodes CASSRRQGAAGNTIYF. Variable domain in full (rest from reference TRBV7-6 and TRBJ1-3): GAGVSQSPRYKVTKRGQDVALRCDPISGHVSLYWYRQALGQGPEFLTYFNYEAQQDKSGLPNDRFSAERPEGSISTLTIQRTEQRDSAMYRCASSRRQGAAGNTIYFGEGSWLTVV.

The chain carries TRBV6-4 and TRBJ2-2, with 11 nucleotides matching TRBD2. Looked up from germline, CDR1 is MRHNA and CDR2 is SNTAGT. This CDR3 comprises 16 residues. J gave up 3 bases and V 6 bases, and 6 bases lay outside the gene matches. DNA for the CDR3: TGTGCCAGCAGCCGTCTAGCGGGGGGCCACACCGGGGAGCTGTTTTTT. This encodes CASSRLAGGHTGELFF.

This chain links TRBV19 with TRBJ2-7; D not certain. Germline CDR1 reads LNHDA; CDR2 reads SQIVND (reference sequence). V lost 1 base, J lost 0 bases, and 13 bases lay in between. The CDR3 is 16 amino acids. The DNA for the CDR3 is TGTGCCAGTAGTATAGGAGTCGGATCGAGCTCCTACGAGCAGTACTTC. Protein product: CASSIGVGSSSYEQYF.

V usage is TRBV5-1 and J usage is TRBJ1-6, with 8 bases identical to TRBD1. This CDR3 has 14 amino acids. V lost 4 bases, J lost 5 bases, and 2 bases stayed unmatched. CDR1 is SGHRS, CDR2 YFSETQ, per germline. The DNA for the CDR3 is TGCGCCAGCAGCGCGGGACAGGATAATTCACCCCTCCACTTT. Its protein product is CASSAGQDNSPLHF.

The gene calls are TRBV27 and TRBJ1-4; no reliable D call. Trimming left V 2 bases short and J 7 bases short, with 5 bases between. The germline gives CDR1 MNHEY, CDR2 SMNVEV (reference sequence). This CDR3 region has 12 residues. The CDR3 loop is CASSLLGEKLFF. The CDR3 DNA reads TGTGCCAGCAGTTTACTTGGTGAAAAACTGTTTTTT.

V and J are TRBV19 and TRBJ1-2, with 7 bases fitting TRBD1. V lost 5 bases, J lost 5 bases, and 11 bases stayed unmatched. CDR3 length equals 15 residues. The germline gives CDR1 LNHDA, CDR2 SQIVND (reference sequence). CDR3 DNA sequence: TGTGCCAGTAGTGTCCAGGGGGGAGCCTCATATGGCTACACCTTC. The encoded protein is CASSVQGGASYGYTF.

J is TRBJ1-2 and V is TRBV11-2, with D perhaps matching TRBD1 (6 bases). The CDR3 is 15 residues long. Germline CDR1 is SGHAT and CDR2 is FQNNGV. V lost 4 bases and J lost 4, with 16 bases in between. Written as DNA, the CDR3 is TGTGCCAGCAGCTCACTTAGGACAGCAGGCTATGGCTACACCTTC. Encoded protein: CASSSLRTAGYGYTF.

In DNA, the CDR3 is TGTGCCAGCAGCTTCGGACAGGGGGCGAATCAGCCCCAGCATTTT. This translates into CASSFGQGANQPQHF. The chain recombines TRBV7-2 with TRBJ1-5; 11 bases agree with TRBD1. The V gene's germline CDR1 is SGHTA and CDR2 FQGNSA. The CDR3 runs to 15 residues. V lost 3 bases, J lost 4 bases, and 2 bases stayed unmatched.

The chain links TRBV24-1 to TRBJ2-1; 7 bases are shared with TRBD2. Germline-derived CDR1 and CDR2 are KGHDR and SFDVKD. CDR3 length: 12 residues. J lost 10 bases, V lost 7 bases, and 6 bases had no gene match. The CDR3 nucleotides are TGTGCCACCAGCCCGGGAGCGGGAGAGCAGTTCTTC. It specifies CATSPGAGEQFF.

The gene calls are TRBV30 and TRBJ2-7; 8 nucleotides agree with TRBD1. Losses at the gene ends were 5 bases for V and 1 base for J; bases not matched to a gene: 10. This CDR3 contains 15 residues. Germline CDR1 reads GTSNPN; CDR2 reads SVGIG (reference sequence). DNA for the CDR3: TGTGCCTGGGAGGGACAGGCCGGGCAGTCCTACGAGCAGTACTTC. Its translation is CAWEGQAGQSYEQYF.

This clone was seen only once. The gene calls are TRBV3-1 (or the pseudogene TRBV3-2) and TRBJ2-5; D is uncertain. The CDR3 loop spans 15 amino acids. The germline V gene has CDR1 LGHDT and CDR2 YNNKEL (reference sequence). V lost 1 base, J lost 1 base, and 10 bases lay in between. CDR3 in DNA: TGTGCCAGCAGCCAAGTCGCAGAGACCCAAGAGACCCAGTACTTC. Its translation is CASSQVAETQETQYF.

The CDR3 nucleotides are TGTGCCAGCAGTGAAGGGCCGTGGGGGGTTGATGGCTACACCTTC. Translated: CASSEGPWGVDGYTF. The chain is built from TRBV6-1 and TRBJ1-2; a weak D match, TRBD1 (5 bases). The CDR3 is made up of 15 amino acids. Trimming stripped 1 base from V and 6 bases from J, with 15 bases between. Germline lookup yields CDR1 MNHNS and CDR2 SASEGT.

The CDR3, as DNA: TGTGCCACCCTCGGCTCCGTTCTGTGGGAGCAGTACTTC. This codes for CATLGSVLWEQYF. This sequence joins TRBV28 and TRBJ2-7; D unresolved. In germline, CDR1 is MDHEN, CDR2 SYDVKM. The CDR3 spans 13 residues. Between the trimmed V and J ends, which lost 10 bases and 7 bases, there was a span of 20 bases.